Sequencing of this T cell receptor (beta chain) was carried out in a study of blood T cells in healthy people across ages. Points from the study as a whole: The lack of PBMC sorting stopped any conclusive naive versus antigen-experienced comparison.

Sample-barcoded 5' priming and a J-beta primer mix drove a second PCR of about 7 to 12 cycles. MiXCR was run by TCRdb on the 5' RACE reads, yielding one entry per CDR3 protein. The table has some 1.5 million distinct CDR3 sequences, over 25% seen once. V lost 0 bases, J lost 8 bases, and 16 bases stayed unmatched. The CDR3 totals 18 residues. Per germline, CDR1 SGHRS and CDR2 YFSETQ. PBMCs were isolated at a quantity of at least 7 million per sample. As for this clonotype: Its antigen remains unknown.

Sequencing was carried out using blood. The chain has TRBV5-1 and TRBJ2-1; 8 nucleotides agree with TRBD1. The TCR comes from a woman in her twenties or thirties in good health. The CDR3 here is CASSLDRQGIVTGDEQFF. The CDR3 DNA reads TGCGCCAGCAGCTTGGATCGACAGGGGATAGTCACGGGTGATGAGCAGTTCTTC.